The 26 T cell receptor beta chains presented below share a single source sample, sequenced in a study of T cell responses to AZD1222 COVID-19 vaccine. Data came from immunoSEQ multiplex PCR; TCRdb stores just in-frame clones and leaves some out. The sample shows around 140,000 clones, around nine tenths of them seen only once. The specimen was peripheral blood, collected on day 0 of AZD1222 vaccination. All receptors derive from an adult in good health.

A single count supports this clone. Other DNA sequences in the same sample also yield this CDR3. The CDR3 region has the DNA TGTGCTAGTGGTTTGGTTCTCCCCGGGACAGGGGACTATGGCTACACCTTC. It codes for CASGLVLPGTGDYGYTF. The rearrangement links TRBV12-5 to TRBJ1-2; 10 bases are shared with TRBD1. The CDR3 runs 17 residues. The junction had 7 bases not matched to a gene; V was cut back by 0 bases and J by 3 bases. The V gene's germline CDR1 is LGHNT and CDR2 FRNRAP.

The chain employs TRBV9 and TRBJ1-4; a possible D gene is TRBD1 (6 bases). Deletions cut 4 bases from V and 4 bases from J, with 11 bases between. The CDR3 loop spans 14 amino acids. Germline V gene data show CDR1 as SGDLS and CDR2 as YYNGEE. The CDR3 region has the DNA TGTGCCAGCAGCACCGGACAGTATAATGAAAAACTGTTTTTT. It encodes CASSTGQYNEKLFF.

The chain joins TRBV4-3 to TRBJ2-2; 10 bases are a match to TRBD1. The CDR3 is 21 residues long. J gave up 2 bases and V 0 bases, and 15 bases lay outside the gene matches. Germline loops: CDR1 LGHNA, CDR2 YSLEER. CDR3 protein: CASSQDRGRDRGLSNTGELFF. The CDR3 nucleotides read TGCGCCAGCAGCCAAGATCGGGGTCGGGACAGGGGTCTATCCAACACCGGGGAGCTGTTTTTT.

The chain combines TRBV6-4 with TRBJ2-1; 12 bases line up with TRBD2. The V gene's germline CDR1 is MRHNA and CDR2 SNTAGT. This CDR3 spans 15 amino acids. Trimming at V came to 3 bases and at J to 8 bases, leaving 5 bases not matched to a gene. This CDR3 is CASSETSGSGDEQFF. The CDR3, as DNA: TGTGCCAGCAGTGAGACTAGCGGGAGCGGGGATGAGCAGTTCTTC.

This clone was recorded once. The V and J genes are TRBV28 and TRBJ1-1; unclear D gene. Germline V gene data show CDR1 as MDHEN and CDR2 as SYDVKM. The V end was cut by 0 bases, the J end by 3 bases, with 17 bases between. This CDR3 region has 17 residues. This CDR3 reads CASSLWLVTSTHTEAFF. In DNA, the CDR3 is TGTGCCAGCAGTTTATGGTTGGTCACGAGCACTCACACTGAAGCTTTCTTT.

V usage is TRBV19 and J usage is TRBJ2-6, with D possibly called TRBD1 or TRBD2 (6 bases each). Trimming removed 7 bases at V and 2 bases at J, with 15 bases between. The CDR3 length is 16 residues. The germline gives CDR1 LNHDA, CDR2 SQIVND (reference sequence). Here the CDR3 reads CASTEEGTTGANVLTF. The CDR3 nucleotides read TGTGCCAGTACCGAGGAGGGGACAACTGGGGCCAACGTCCTGACTTTC.

CDR3 in DNA: TGTGCCAGCAGCCAAGAGGAGGGAAGGGGAGGAAGAAATACGCAGTATTTT. Protein: CASSQEEGRGGRNTQYF. The V gene is TRBV14, the J gene TRBJ2-3, with TRBD2 as a possible D gene (6 bases). This CDR3 has 17 residues. The germline V gene has CDR1 SGHDN and CDR2 FVKESK. Trimming shortened V by 0 bases and J by 7 bases, and 20 bases separated the two germline ends.

This clone was detected once. The CDR3 spells CATSETGEADTQYF. In DNA form, the CDR3 reads TGTGCCACCAGCGAGACAGGGGAAGCAGATACGCAGTATTTT. The rearrangement uses TRBV24-1 and TRBJ2-3, with 8 nucleotides matching TRBD1. The V and J ends lost 7 bases and 4 bases, in that order; junction bases with no gene match: 6. The germline CDR1 and CDR2 sequences are KGHDR and SFDVKD. This CDR3 has 14 residues.

This clone has only one observation. V is TRBV6-6 and J is TRBJ1-1, with a weak D call TRBD1 (5 bases). Germline V CDR1 and CDR2: MNHNY, SVGAGI (reference sequence). Trimming pared 2 bases from V and 4 bases from J, leaving 14 bases between. This CDR3 has 15 amino acids. The CDR3 nucleotides read TGTGCCAGCAGTTACCCCTCCGGGGCAGTCACTGAAGCTTTCTTT. It translates to CASSYPSGAVTEAFF.

CDR3 DNA: TGCGCCAGCAGCCATCGGGAGAGCTCCTATAATTCACCCCTCCACTTT. As protein: CASSHRESSYNSPLHF. This sequence joins TRBV4-1 and TRBJ1-6; D remains ambiguous. The CDR3 has 16 residues. Per the germline V gene, CDR1 is MGHRA and CDR2 is YSYEKL. Trimming removed 3 bases from V and 0 bases from J, with 9 bases in between.

The chain is built from TRBV4-2 and TRBJ2-7; 7 bases line up with TRBD1. This CDR3 has 13 amino acids. J gave up 3 bases and V 4 bases, and 3 bases lay outside the gene matches. The germline V gene has CDR1 LGHNA and CDR2 YNFKEQ. The CDR3 is CASSRAGGYEQYF. Here the CDR3 DNA reads TGTGCCAGCAGCCGGGCAGGGGGCTACGAGCAGTACTTC.

This clone was seen just once. V and J are TRBV7-6 and TRBJ2-3; D perhaps matches TRBD2 (5 bases). Germline V lookup: CDR1 SGHVS, CDR2 FNYEAQ. The CDR3 covers 16 residues. Trimming took 5 bases from V and 6 from J, leaving 21 bases between them. The CDR3, as DNA: TGTGCCAGCAGCCCGGTAGGGCTAGCCGGTTCGGATACGCAGTATTTT. It codes for CASSPVGLAGSDTQYF. Full variable domain (rest looked up from reference TRBV7-6 and TRBJ2-3): GAGVSQSPRYKVTKRGQDVALRCDPISGHVSLYWYRQALGQGPEFLTYFNYEAQQDKSGLPNDRFSAERPEGSISTLTIQRTEQRDSAMYRCASSPVGLAGSDTQYFGPGTRLTVL.

V and J are TRBV9 and TRBJ1-1, with D uncertain. CDR1 is SGDLS, CDR2 YYNGEE, per germline. The CDR3 length is 14 residues. The V and J ends lost 0 bases and 2 bases respectively, with 8 bases between them. CDR3 in amino acids: CASSVVAYNTEAFF. As DNA, the CDR3 is TGTGCCAGCAGCGTAGTAGCCTATAACACTGAAGCTTTCTTT.

This clone was detected once. The chain has TRBV7-8 and TRBJ1-4; D is perhaps TRBD1 (5 bases). The CDR3 runs to 12 residues. The germline V and J ends were trimmed by 0 bases and 13 bases, with 9 bases remaining between them. From germline, CDR1 is SGHVS and CDR2 FQNEAQ. CDR3 sequence: CASSLARDGLFF. The CDR3 DNA reads TGTGCCAGCAGCTTAGCCCGGGACGGACTGTTTTTT.

This chain connects TRBV19 to TRBJ1-2, with 11 bases lining up with TRBD1. The length of the CDR3 is 14 residues. Germline assignment: CDR1 LNHDA and CDR2 SQIVND (reference sequence). V trimming: 5 bases; J trimming: 5 bases; junction bases outside the gene matches: 4. The CDR3 spells CASSGQGASYGYTF. CDR3 DNA: TGTGCCAGTAGTGGACAGGGGGCTAGTTATGGCTACACCTTC.

The rearrangement links TRBV5-6 to TRBJ1-2; TRBD1 matches 7 bases. There are 15 residues in the CDR3. Germline V gives CDR1 SGHDT, CDR2 YYEEEE. V was clipped by 3 bases and J by 6 bases; unmatched bases: 11. This chain's CDR3 is CASSSPLRGMDGYTF. The CDR3 DNA sequence: TGTGCCAGCAGCTCCCCCCTCAGGGGGATGGATGGCTACACCTTC. The full variable domain, with the rest looked up from reference TRBV5-6 and TRBJ1-2, is DAGVTQSPTHLIKTRGQQVTLRCSPKSGHDTVSWYQQALGQGPQFIFQYYEEEERQRGNFPDRFSGHQFPNYSSELNVNALLLGDSALYLCASSSPLRGMDGYTFGSGTRLTVV.

The chain is built from TRBV30 and TRBJ2-3; unclear D gene. In germline, CDR1 is GTSNPN, CDR2 SVGIG (reference sequence). V lost 4 bases to trimming and J lost 8 bases, with 10 bases between them. CDR3 length equals 11 residues. The CDR3 here is CAWIGEITQYF. The CDR3 coding sequence is TGTGCCTGGATCGGTGAGATTACGCAGTATTTT.

The chain combines TRBV7-8 with TRBJ2-5, with D unresolved. The V end lost 1 base, the J end lost 2 bases, and 8 bases lay between the germline ends. The germline V gene encodes CDR1 SGHVS and CDR2 FQNEAQ. This CDR3 is 14 amino acids long. The CDR3 region has the DNA TGTGCCAGCAGCTTAGTAGATTGGCAAGAGACCCAGTACTTC. Translation gives CASSLVDWQETQYF.

V and J are TRBV12-5 and TRBJ1-2; no clear D. This CDR3 has 11 amino acids. The germline V and J ends were trimmed by 1 base and 9 bases, with 6 bases remaining between them. Germline CDR1 and CDR2: LGHNT and FRNRAP. CDR3 loop: CASGLGRSYTF. Here the CDR3 DNA reads TGTGCTAGTGGTTTGGGGCGGAGCTACACCTTC. Supplemented by reference TRBV12-5 and TRBJ1-2, the full variable domain reads DARVTQTPRHKVTEMGQEVTMRCQPILGHNTVFWYRQTMMQGLELLAYFRNRAPLDDSGMPKDRFSAEMPDATLATLKIQPSEPRDSAVYFCASGLGRSYTFGSGTRLTVV.

The V and J genes are TRBV30 and TRBJ1-5; no clear D gene. Germline CDR1 reads GTSNPN; CDR2 reads SVGIG (reference sequence). The CDR3 is made up of 13 amino acids. Trimming stripped 0 bases from V and 3 bases from J, with 6 bases between. The CDR3 DNA sequence: TGTGCCTGGAGTGTACGACCCAATCAGCCCCAGCATTTT. This translates into CAWSVRPNQPQHF.

The genes are TRBV7-3 and TRBJ2-5; D is perhaps TRBD1 (6 bases). CDR3 length: 14 amino acids. Germline values: CDR1 SGHTA, CDR2 FQGTGA. V was shortened by 5 bases and J by 6 bases, with 16 bases between the two germline ends. CDR3 loop: CASSPGAGEQTQYF. The DNA of the CDR3 is TGTGCCAGCAGCCCAGGGGCAGGGGAACAGACCCAGTACTTC.

The gene calls are TRBV6-4 and TRBJ1-4, with D perhaps TRBD1 (6 bases). Germline V gene lookup returns CDR1 MRHNA and CDR2 SNTAGT. V was pared by 4 bases and J by 3 bases, with 12 bases between. The CDR3 runs 15 residues. The CDR3 sequence is CASSVSGGPNEKLFF. CDR3 coding DNA: TGTGCCAGCAGTGTCTCCGGGGGCCCTAATGAAAAACTGTTTTTT.

This chain joins TRBV7-2 and TRBJ1-2, with a possible D match to TRBD1 (5 bases). Germline-derived CDR1 and CDR2 are SGHTA and FQGNSA. The V gene lost 5 bases and the J gene lost 4 bases, with 20 bases spanning the gap. This CDR3 is built from 16 residues. CDR3 residues: CASSPQLGQGGYGYTF. The CDR3 DNA follows: TGTGCCAGCAGCCCTCAACTGGGGCAGGGCGGCTATGGCTACACCTTC.

The chain joins TRBV7-2 to TRBJ1-5; D perhaps matches TRBD1 (6 bases). The CDR3 is 14 amino acids. Between the trimmed V and J ends, which lost 2 bases and 7 bases, there was a span of 12 bases. Germline V gene data show CDR1 as SGHTA and CDR2 as FQGNSA. The CDR3 region is CASSLLRGRQPQHF. For the CDR3, the DNA is TGTGCCAGCAGCTTACTCAGGGGTCGGCAGCCCCAGCATTTT.

This chain uses TRBV6-4 with TRBJ2-2; D ambiguous. Between the trimmed V and J ends, which lost 4 bases and 6 bases, there was a span of 12 bases. Per the germline V gene, CDR1 is MRHNA and CDR2 is SNTAGT. There are 14 residues in the CDR3. CDR3 region: CASSVRSNPGELFF. CDR3 DNA: TGTGCCAGCAGTGTAAGGTCAAACCCCGGGGAGCTGTTTTTT.

This clone occurred a few times. V gene TRBV28 combines with J gene TRBJ2-7; D remains ambiguous. The germline V gene has CDR1 MDHEN and CDR2 SYDVKM. Between the trimmed V and J ends, which lost 5 bases and 0 bases, there was a span of 5 bases. The CDR3 covers 12 residues. This chain's CDR3 is CASSLLSYEQYF. DNA for the CDR3: TGTGCCAGCAGTCTGCTCTCCTACGAGCAGTACTTC.